This entry lists 29 T cell receptor beta chains sequenced from one sample in a study of cytomegalovirus exposure and HLA in healthy donors. Using immunoSEQ multiplex PCR, the repertoire was profiled, and TCRdb retains in-frame clones only, with some absent. The sample has roughly 300,000 clones, roughly 90% seen once; the top ten hold over 1%. Sequenced: PBMCs. The source is a woman in her 30s in good health and CMV-seropositive.

The V call is TRBV4-3, the J call TRBJ2-1; maybe TRBD1 (6 bases). CDR1 LGHNA and CDR2 YSLEER come from the germline V gene. Trimming cost V 0 bases and J 2 bases, with 14 bases left between them. The CDR3 has 17 amino acids. The chain's CDR3 is CASSQDQQGPAYNEQFF. In DNA, the CDR3 is TGCGCCAGCAGCCAAGATCAGCAGGGGCCGGCCTACAATGAGCAGTTCTTC.

This clone appeared a single time. The rearrangement uses TRBV4-3 and TRBJ2-5; 11 nucleotides line up with TRBD2. This CDR3 is 15 amino acids long. CDR1 LGHNA and CDR2 YSLEER come from the germline V gene. V dropped 0 bases and J dropped 5; count of bases not matched to a gene: 2. The CDR3 loop is CASSQEPSGRETQYF. The CDR3 DNA reads as TGCGCCAGCAGCCAAGAGCCTAGCGGGAGGGAGACCCAGTACTTC.

The rearrangement joins TRBV19 to TRBJ1-1; TRBD1 might be the D (6 bases). This CDR3 has 16 amino acids. Germline CDR1 LNHDA, CDR2 SQIVND (reference sequence). Between the trimmed V and J ends, which lost 3 bases and 1 base, there was a span of 15 bases. The CDR3 DNA reads as TGTGCCAGTAGTATGCTTGCCGGCAGGGGGAACACTGAAGCTTTCTTT. It translates to CASSMLAGRGNTEAFF. The complete variable domain, with remaining parts taken from reference TRBV19 and TRBJ1-1, reads DGGITQSPKYLFRKEGQNVTLSCEQNLNHDAMYWYRQDPGQGLRLIYYSQIVNDFQKGDIAEGYSVSREKKESFPLTVTSAQKNPTAFYLCASSMLAGRGNTEAFFGQGTRLTVV.

This sequence joins TRBV7-2 and TRBJ2-7, with D possibly being TRBD2 (6 bases). Germline V lookup: CDR1 SGHTA, CDR2 FQGNSA. There are 14 residues in the CDR3. Trimming stripped 5 bases from V and 7 bases from J, with 18 bases between. CDR3 residues: CASSRPGLAREQYF. CDR3 in DNA: TGTGCCAGCAGCCGACCGGGACTCGCGAGAGAGCAGTACTTC.

This clone was picked up one time. The chain is built from TRBV28 and TRBJ2-1; 8 bases line up with TRBD2. This CDR3 region has 14 residues. After removal of 8 bases from V and 8 bases from J, the junction contained 11 bases not matched to a gene. CDR1 is MDHEN and CDR2 is SYDVKM in the germline V gene. Written as DNA, the CDR3 is TGTGCCAGCGAACCGGGACTAGACATCGATGAGCAGTTCTTC. Protein: CASEPGLDIDEQFF.

The chain is built from TRBV2 and TRBJ2-7; 10 bases agree with TRBD1. Trimming at V came to 7 bases and at J to 2 bases, leaving 8 bases not matched to a gene. In germline, CDR1 is SNHLY, CDR2 FYNNEI. There are 15 residues in the CDR3. The CDR3 DNA reads TGTGCCAGCACCAGACAGGGGGCAGGAGCCTACGAGCAGTACTTC. Translating it yields CASTRQGAGAYEQYF.

The chain recombines TRBV6-4 with TRBJ2-1, with D perhaps TRBD1 (8 bases). The CDR3 loop spans 13 amino acids. The germline V and J ends were trimmed by 6 bases and 10 bases, with 16 bases remaining between them. CDR1 MRHNA and CDR2 SNTAGT come from the germline V gene. The CDR3 DNA reads TGTGCCAGCAGCAAACAGGGGGGGACGGAGCAGTTCTTC. It yields the protein CASSKQGGTEQFF.

The chain combines TRBV15 with TRBJ2-1; possibly TRBD1 or TRBD2 for D (5 bases each). V was shortened by 8 bases and J by 7 bases, with 18 bases between the two germline ends. Germline loops: CDR1 LNHNV, CDR2 YYDKDF (reference sequence). The CDR3 spans 14 residues. The CDR3 here is CATVNLVGENEQFF. CDR3 nucleotide sequence: TGTGCCACCGTAAACCTCGTGGGGGAGAATGAGCAGTTCTTC.

This clone was counted a single time. This rearrangement joins TRBV5-1 to TRBJ2-1; TRBD2 aligns across 7 bases. V was clipped by 0 bases and J by 10 bases; unmatched bases: 4. Germline V gene sequence: CDR1 SGHRS, CDR2 YFSETQ. This CDR3 is 13 amino acids long. For the CDR3, the DNA is TGCGCCAGCAGCTTGGCCGAGGGAGGGGAGCAGTTCTTC. It yields the protein CASSLAEGGEQFF.

The V and J genes are TRBV28 and TRBJ2-7; the match to TRBD2 covers 7 bases. With 2 bases clipped from V and 0 bases from J, the junction kept 13 bases outside the gene matches. This CDR3 spans 18 amino acids. In germline, CDR1 is MDHEN, CDR2 SYDVKM. The CDR3 nucleotides are TGTGCCAGCAGTTTAGACATACTTATGACGGGAGGCTCCTACGAGCAGTACTTC. Residues: CASSLDILMTGGSYEQYF.

The chain has TRBV5-6 and TRBJ2-2; TRBD2 matches at 8 bases. The CDR3 sequence is 17 residues long. From germline, CDR1 is SGHDT and CDR2 YYEEEE. Losses at the gene ends were 1 base for V and 4 bases for J; bases not matched to a gene: 9. The CDR3 reads CASSLWRSGSGTGELFF. The CDR3 bases are TGTGCCAGCAGCTTGTGGCGGAGCGGGAGTGGCACCGGGGAGCTGTTTTTT.

The chain couples TRBV4-1 to TRBJ2-7; perhaps TRBD2 as D (6 bases). The CDR3 runs 15 residues. V lost 0 bases to trimming and J lost 2 bases, with 11 bases between them. CDR1 MGHRA and CDR2 YSYEKL come from the germline V gene. The CDR3 reads CASSQDHPGAYEQYF. The DNA for the CDR3 is TGCGCCAGCAGCCAAGATCATCCGGGGGCCTACGAGCAGTACTTC.

This clone was found a few times. V is TRBV2 and J is TRBJ2-5; 7 bases are a match to TRBD1. The trim removed 6 bases at V and 5 bases at J, leaving 6 bases unmatched. The germline V gene encodes CDR1 SNHLY and CDR2 FYNNEI. The CDR3 sequence is 13 residues long. CDR3 residues: CASRVTGLETQYF. CDR3 bases: TGTGCCAGCAGGGTGACAGGGCTGGAGACCCAGTACTTC.

The V gene is TRBV7-7, the J gene TRBJ2-7; D might be TRBD2 (5 bases). Trimming cost V 4 bases and J 3 bases, with 25 bases left between them. The CDR3 runs to 18 residues. CDR1 and CDR2 from the germline V gene are SSHAT and FNYEAQ (reference sequence). The CDR3 region is CASSSPEGHLPDHYEQYF. The DNA for the CDR3 is TGTGCCAGCAGCTCCCCCGAGGGCCACCTCCCCGACCACTACGAGCAGTACTTC.

The rearrangement joins TRBV9 to TRBJ2-7; 10 bases agree with TRBD1. The CDR3 consists of 14 residues. With 1 base clipped from V and 6 bases from J, the junction kept 4 bases outside the gene matches. Per germline, CDR1 SGDLS and CDR2 YYNGEE. DNA for the CDR3: TGTGCCAGCAGCGTAATAGGGGACAGGGGCGAGCAGTACTTC. Encoded protein: CASSVIGDRGEQYF.

This sequence joins TRBV7-3 and TRBJ2-3; D not resolved. Germline values: CDR1 SGHTA, CDR2 FQGTGA. This CDR3 has 12 residues. V dropped 2 bases and J dropped 5 bases, with 5 bases sitting between them. The CDR3, as DNA: TGTGCCAGCAGCTTATTGGGAGATACGCAGTATTTT. This encodes CASSLLGDTQYF.

V gene TRBV2 combines with J gene TRBJ2-1, with D uncertain. The CDR3 runs 13 residues. Germline CDR1 reads SNHLY; CDR2 reads FYNNEI. Trimming took off 5 bases at V and 1 base at J, with 6 bases between the two ends. The DNA of the CDR3 is TGTGCCAGCAGTAGGGCTTCCTACAATGAGCAGTTCTTC. It translates to CASSRASYNEQFF. Combining the CDR3 with reference TRBV2 and TRBJ2-1 gives the whole variable domain EPEVTQTPSHQVTQMGQEVILRCVPISNHLYFYWYRQILGQKVEFLVSFYNNEISEKSEIFDDQFSVERPDGSNFTLKIRSTKLEDSAMYFCASSRASYNEQFFGPGTRLTVL.

The chain carries TRBV7-2 and TRBJ2-7; a possible D gene is TRBD2 (5 bases). The CDR3 has 13 amino acids. V was clipped by 3 bases and J by 0 bases, with 6 bases between them. CDR1 SGHTA and CDR2 FQGNSA come from the germline V gene. This CDR3 is CASSLDFSYEQYF. In DNA, the CDR3 is TGTGCCAGCAGCTTGGACTTCTCCTACGAGCAGTACTTC.

The rearrangement uses TRBV7-8 and TRBJ2-7, with D maybe TRBD1 (6 bases). The CDR3 loop spans 19 amino acids. Trimming stripped 1 base from V and 2 bases from J, with 24 bases between. The germline V gene encodes CDR1 SGHVS and CDR2 FQNEAQ. The CDR3 bases are TGTGCCAGCAGCTTAGGTACAGGGTGGAAAGTGGGGGCAGCCTACGAGCAGTACTTC. This encodes CASSLGTGWKVGAAYEQYF.

V is TRBV18 and J is TRBJ1-5; 11 nucleotides match TRBD1. Per the germline V gene, CDR1 is KGHSH and CDR2 is LQKENI. The junction had 15 bases not matched to a gene; V was cut back by 3 bases and J by 5 bases. CDR3 length: 19 residues. The CDR3 region is CASSPRPGQGEVGYQPQHF. In DNA, the CDR3 is TGTGCCAGCTCACCCAGACCGGGACAGGGGGAAGTCGGATATCAGCCCCAGCATTTT.

On this clone: An end of the junction does not agree with germline; a read error may underlie this. Other nucleotide sequences in the sample specify the same CDR3. The CDR3: CSVEGTNTGELFF. The CDR3, as DNA: TGCAGCGTCGAAGGGACGAACACCGGGGAGCTGTTTTTT. The chain combines TRBV29-1 with TRBJ2-2; D is ambiguous. Germline CDR1 and CDR2: SQVTM and ANQGSEA. This CDR3 is 13 amino acids long.

The chain carries TRBV27 and TRBJ2-7, with D perhaps TRBD2 (6 bases). The CDR3 consists of 14 residues. Trimming left V 1 base short and J 2 bases short, with 9 bases between. Germline loops: CDR1 MNHEY, CDR2 SMNVEV (reference sequence). The CDR3 loop reads CASSLFSGAYEQYF. CDR3 bases: TGTGCCAGCAGTTTATTCTCGGGAGCCTACGAGCAGTACTTC.

The V and J genes are TRBV19 and TRBJ2-1; D is uncertain. From germline, CDR1 is LNHDA and CDR2 SQIVND (reference sequence). The CDR3 is 12 residues long. The V and J ends lost 5 bases and 7 bases respectively, with 9 bases between them. This CDR3 is CASSPRSNEQFF. CDR3 bases: TGTGCCAGTAGTCCAAGATCTAATGAGCAGTTCTTC.

The chain carries TRBV18 and TRBJ2-5, with D perhaps matching TRBD1 (5 bases). Germline CDR1 KGHSH, CDR2 LQKENI. The CDR3 sequence is 13 residues long. Trimming stripped 2 bases from V and 5 bases from J, with 9 bases between. CDR3 region: CASSPSGPETQYF. CDR3 DNA: TGTGCCAGCTCACCATCAGGGCCGGAGACCCAGTACTTC. Drawing the rest from reference TRBV18 and TRBJ2-5, the complete variable domain is NAGVMQNPRHLVRRRGQEARLRCSPMKGHSHVYWYRQLPEEGLKFMVYLQKENIIDESGMPKERFSAEFPKEGPSILRIQQVVRGDSAAYFCASSPSGPETQYFGPGTRLLVL.

This sequence joins TRBV27 and TRBJ2-7; possibly TRBD1 for D (5 bases). CDR1 MNHEY and CDR2 SMNVEV come from the germline V gene (reference sequence). The CDR3 is 14 residues long. The ends were cut back, 5 bases at V and 5 bases at J, with 16 bases in the middle. This CDR3 reads CASSQRQRIDEQYF. CDR3 DNA sequence: TGTGCCAGCAGTCAAAGACAGAGGATCGACGAGCAGTACTTC.

The CDR3 spells CSVRKGTESSGANVLTF. The CDR3 coding sequence is TGCAGCGTTAGAAAGGGGACAGAGAGCTCTGGGGCCAACGTCCTGACTTTC. The chain has TRBV29-1 and TRBJ2-6; 7 bases match TRBD1. CDR3 size: 17 residues. V trimming: 5 bases; J trimming: 0 bases; junction bases outside the gene matches: 10. Germline CDR1 is SQVTM and CDR2 is ANQGSEA. The variable domain in full, with the rest retrieved from reference TRBV29-1 and TRBJ2-6, is SAVISQKPSRDICQRGTSLTIQCQVDSQVTMMFWYRQQPGQSLTLIATANQGSEATYESGFVIDKFPISRPNLTFSTLTVSNMSPEDSSIYLCSVRKGTESSGANVLTFGAGSRLTVL.

The V gene is TRBV5-1, the J gene TRBJ2-3, with D perhaps TRBD2 (6 bases). This CDR3 contains 14 residues. CDR1 SGHRS and CDR2 YFSETQ come from the germline V gene. V gave up 2 bases and J gave up 0 bases, with 7 bases separating them. DNA of the CDR3: TGCGCCAGCAGCTTTGGGACTAGCACAGATACGCAGTATTTT. Translating it yields CASSFGTSTDTQYF.

The rearrangement joins TRBV28 to TRBJ2-1; TRBD2 might be the D (6 bases). CDR1 and CDR2 from the germline V gene are MDHEN and SYDVKM. The V and J ends lost 3 bases and 3 bases respectively, with 12 bases between them. The CDR3 is made up of 15 amino acids. The CDR3 sequence is CASSFRTNLYNEQFF. In nucleotides, the CDR3 is TGTGCCAGCAGTTTTAGGACTAACCTCTACAATGAGCAGTTCTTC.

V usage is TRBV28 and J usage is TRBJ2-7; 8 nucleotides align to TRBD1. Trimming took 6 bases from V and 1 from J; bases not matched to a gene: 8. The CDR3 is 15 residues long. CDR1 is MDHEN, CDR2 SYDVKM, per germline. CDR3 region: CASRQSGTGSYEQYF. The CDR3 DNA reads as TGTGCCAGCAGGCAATCGGGGACAGGTTCCTACGAGCAGTACTTC. Based on the CDR3 plus reference TRBV28 and TRBJ2-7, the full variable domain is DVKVTQSSRYLVKRTGEKVFLECVQDMDHENMFWYRQDPGLGLRLIYFSYDVKMKEKGDIPEGYSVSREKKERFSLILESASTNQTSMYLCASRQSGTGSYEQYFGPGTRLTVT.